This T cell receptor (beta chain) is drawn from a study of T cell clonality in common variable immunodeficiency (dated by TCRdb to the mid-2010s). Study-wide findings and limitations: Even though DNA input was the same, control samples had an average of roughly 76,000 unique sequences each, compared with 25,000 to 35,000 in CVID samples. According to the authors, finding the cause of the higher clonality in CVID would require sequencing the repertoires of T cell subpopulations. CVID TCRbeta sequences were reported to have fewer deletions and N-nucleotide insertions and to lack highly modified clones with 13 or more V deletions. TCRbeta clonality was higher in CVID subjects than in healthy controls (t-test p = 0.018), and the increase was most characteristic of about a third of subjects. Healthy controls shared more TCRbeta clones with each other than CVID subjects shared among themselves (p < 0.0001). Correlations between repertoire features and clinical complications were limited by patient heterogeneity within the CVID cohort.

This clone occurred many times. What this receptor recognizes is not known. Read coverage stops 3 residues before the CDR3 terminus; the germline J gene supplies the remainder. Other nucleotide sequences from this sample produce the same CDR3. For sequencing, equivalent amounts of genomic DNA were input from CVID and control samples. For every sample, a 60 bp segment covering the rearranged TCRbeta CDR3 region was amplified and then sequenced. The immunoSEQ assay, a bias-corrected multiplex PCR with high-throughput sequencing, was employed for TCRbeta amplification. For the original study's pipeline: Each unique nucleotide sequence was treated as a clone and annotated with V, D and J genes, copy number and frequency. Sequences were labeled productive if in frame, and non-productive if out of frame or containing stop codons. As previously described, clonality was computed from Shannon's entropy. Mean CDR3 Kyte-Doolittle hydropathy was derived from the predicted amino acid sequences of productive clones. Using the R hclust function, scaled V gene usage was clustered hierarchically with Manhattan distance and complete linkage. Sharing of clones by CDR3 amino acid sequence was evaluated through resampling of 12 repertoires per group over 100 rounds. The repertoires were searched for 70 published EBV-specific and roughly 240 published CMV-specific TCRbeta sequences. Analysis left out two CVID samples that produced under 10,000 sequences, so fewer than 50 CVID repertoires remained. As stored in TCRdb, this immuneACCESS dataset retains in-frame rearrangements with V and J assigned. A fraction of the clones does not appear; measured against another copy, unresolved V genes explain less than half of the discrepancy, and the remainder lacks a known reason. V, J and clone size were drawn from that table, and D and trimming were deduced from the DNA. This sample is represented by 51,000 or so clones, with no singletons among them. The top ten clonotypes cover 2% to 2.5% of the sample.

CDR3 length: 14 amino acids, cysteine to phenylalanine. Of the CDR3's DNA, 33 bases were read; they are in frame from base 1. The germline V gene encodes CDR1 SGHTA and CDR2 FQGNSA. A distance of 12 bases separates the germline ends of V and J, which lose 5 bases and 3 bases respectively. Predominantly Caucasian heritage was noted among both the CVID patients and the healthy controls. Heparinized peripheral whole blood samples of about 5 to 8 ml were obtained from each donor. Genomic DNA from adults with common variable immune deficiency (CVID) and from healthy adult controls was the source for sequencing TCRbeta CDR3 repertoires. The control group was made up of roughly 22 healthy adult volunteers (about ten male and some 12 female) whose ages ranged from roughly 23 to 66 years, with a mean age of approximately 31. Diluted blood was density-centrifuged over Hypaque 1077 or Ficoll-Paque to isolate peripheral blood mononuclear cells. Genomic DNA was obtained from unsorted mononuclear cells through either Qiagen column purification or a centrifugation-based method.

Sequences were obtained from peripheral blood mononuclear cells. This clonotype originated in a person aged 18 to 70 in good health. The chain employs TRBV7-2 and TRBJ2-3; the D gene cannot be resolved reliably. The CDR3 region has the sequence CASSKGLSTDTQYF. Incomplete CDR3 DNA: TGTGCCAGCAGCAAAGGGTTATCTACAGATACG.